One T cell receptor beta chain is described in this entry. The target antigen is unknown. The CDR3 totals 13 residues. CDR1 and CDR2 from the germline V gene are MNHNS and SASEGT. Deletions cut 3 bases from V and 10 bases from J, with 12 bases between. Using a J-beta primer mix together with a sample-barcoded 5' primer, a second PCR was run for about 6 to 12 cycles. TCRdb called the 5' RACE reads again in MiXCR, with one record for every CDR3 protein. This repertoire shows some 700,000 distinct CDR3 sequences, 22% found once; its top ten account for roughly 22%. This specimen belongs to a study of blood T cells in healthy people across ages. Regarding the study as a whole: The study found more naive CD4+ cells and higher diversity in long-lived than aged donors.

The chain uses TRBV6-1 and TRBJ1-4, with D possibly being TRBD1 (5 bases). Sequencing was performed on blood. The sequence was obtained from a man aged 65-85 years in good health. CDR3 in DNA: TGTGCCAGCAGTGACAGGGAAAAGAGAAAACTGTTTTTT. The encoded protein is CASSDREKRKLFF.